The 28 T cell receptor beta chains listed next were all sequenced from one sample in a study of blood T cell repertoires in COVID-19. Profiling relied on immunoSEQ multiplex PCR, and the TCRdb table lists in-frame clones only, not all of them. The table shows 150,000 to 200,000 clones, with about 80% occurring only once. Sequenced input: peripheral blood. Source of these receptors: a woman of 80 years or more with acute or convalescent COVID-19.

The J gene is TRBJ1-3, the V gene TRBV3-1 (or the pseudogene TRBV3-2); 8 bases fit TRBD1. This CDR3 has 13 amino acids. The germline CDR1 and CDR2 sequences are LGHDT and YNNKEL (reference sequence). The J segment lost 6 bases and the V segment lost 4 bases, leaving 2 bases of the junction unmatched. The CDR3 here is CASSPDRVNTIYF. For the CDR3, the DNA is TGTGCCAGCAGCCCGGACAGGGTAAACACCATATATTTT.

V and J are TRBV5-4 and TRBJ1-2, with 10 bases identical to TRBD1. Germline V gene data show CDR1 as SGHNT and CDR2 as YYREEE (reference sequence). V lost 3 bases, J lost 3 bases, and 2 bases stayed unmatched. The CDR3 totals 14 residues. This chain's CDR3 is CASSWTGGDYGYTF. Written as DNA, the CDR3 is TGTGCCAGCAGCTGGACAGGGGGTGACTATGGCTACACCTTC. Full variable domain (outside the CDR3, taken from reference TRBV5-4 and TRBJ1-2): ETGVTQSPTHLIKTRGQQVTLRCSSQSGHNTVSWYQQALGQGPQFIFQYYREEENGRGNFPPRFSGLQFPNYSSELNVNALELDDSALYLCASSWTGGDYGYTFGSGTRLTVV.

This clone has a handful of counts. This sequence joins TRBV9 and TRBJ2-1; TRBD2 matches at 12 bases. The V gene end was trimmed by 4 bases and the J gene end by 0 bases; junction bases not matched to a gene: 11. The CDR3 totals 19 residues. CDR1 and CDR2 (germline): SGDLS, YYNGEE. The CDR3 DNA is TGTGCCAGCAGCACACCTAGCGGGAGGGCCCCCAGCTCCTACAATGAGCAGTTCTTC. It is translated as CASSTPSGRAPSSYNEQFF.

This chain links TRBV6-2 or TRBV6-3 with TRBJ2-7; D gene uncertain. With 6 bases removed from V and 6 bases from J, the gap between germline ends came to 15 bases. The CDR3 is 13 amino acids. Looked up from germline, CDR1 is MNHEY and CDR2 is SVGEGT. CDR3 sequence (DNA): TGTGCCAGCAGCCCCCAACCCGCTACCGAGCAGTACTTC. Encoded protein: CASSPQPATEQYF.

This clone was observed a few times. As DNA, the CDR3 is TGTGCCAGCAGTTTTTATCCCCACACTGAAGCTTTCTTT. Translated: CASSFYPHTEAFF. This chain joins TRBV27 and TRBJ1-1; D unclear. The germline gives CDR1 MNHEY, CDR2 SMNVEV (reference sequence). The CDR3 spans 13 residues. V lost 3 bases and J lost 3, with 8 bases in between.

V gene TRBV2 combines with J gene TRBJ1-4, with D hard to call. V was trimmed by 4 bases and J by 8 bases, leaving 5 bases between them. The CDR3 is made up of 11 amino acids. Germline CDR1 SNHLY, CDR2 FYNNEI. CDR3 residues: CASSAGEKLFF. CDR3 sequence (DNA): TGTGCCAGCAGTGCGGGGGAAAAACTGTTTTTT. Together with reference TRBV2 and TRBJ1-4, the CDR3 gives the full variable domain: EPEVTQTPSHQVTQMGQEVILRCVPISNHLYFYWYRQILGQKVEFLVSFYNNEISEKSEIFDDQFSVERPDGSNFTLKIRSTKLEDSAMYFCASSAGEKLFFGSGTQLSVL.

The rearrangement joins TRBV19 to TRBJ2-5; D is ambiguous. Looked up from germline, CDR1 is LNHDA and CDR2 is SQIVND (reference sequence). This CDR3 contains 14 residues. V lost 6 bases and J 4 bases, leaving 15 bases between the germline ends. The CDR3 loop reads CASSPRERPETQYF. CDR3 DNA sequence: TGTGCCAGTAGCCCCCGAGAGCGTCCAGAGACCCAGTACTTC. Supplemented by reference TRBV19 and TRBJ2-5, the full variable domain reads DGGITQSPKYLFRKEGQNVTLSCEQNLNHDAMYWYRQDPGQGLRLIYYSQIVNDFQKGDIAEGYSVSREKKESFPLTVTSAQKNPTAFYLCASSPRERPETQYFGPGTRLLVL.

This sequence joins TRBV5-6 and TRBJ2-5, with D possibly being TRBD2 (5 bases). V lost 0 bases to trimming and J lost 5 bases, with 11 bases between them. The length of the CDR3 is 14 residues. Germline CDR1 and CDR2: SGHDT and YYEEEE. The CDR3 nucleotides are TGTGCCAGCAGCTTGGCAGACGGGGTGGAGACCCAGTACTTC. Residues: CASSLADGVETQYF. The variable domain in full, completed from reference TRBV5-6 and TRBJ2-5, reads DAGVTQSPTHLIKTRGQQVTLRCSPKSGHDTVSWYQQALGQGPQFIFQYYEEEERQRGNFPDRFSGHQFPNYSSELNVNALLLGDSALYLCASSLADGVETQYFGPGTRLLVL.

A few counts support this clone. The gene calls are TRBV19 and TRBJ1-4; TRBD1 matches 7 bases. The CDR3 is 16 residues long. V was pared by 5 bases and J by 8 bases, with 14 bases of the junction left unmatched. Germline CDR1 is LNHDA and CDR2 is SQIVND (reference sequence). The CDR3 region is CASSWGLGTEGEKLFF. CDR3 nucleotides: TGTGCCAGTAGTTGGGGTTTAGGGACAGAAGGCGAAAAACTGTTTTTT.

The chain employs TRBV5-4 and TRBJ2-7; 10 bases agree with TRBD1. V dropped 4 bases and J dropped 4; count of bases not matched to a gene: 8. This CDR3 comprises 15 residues. The germline V gene encodes CDR1 SGHNT and CDR2 YYREEE (reference sequence). The CDR3, as DNA: TGTGCCAGCAGCAAACCGGGACAGGGGACTTACGAGCAGTACTTC. This encodes CASSKPGQGTYEQYF.

The rearrangement uses TRBV9 and TRBJ2-1, with unresolved D. Trimming removed 2 bases at V and 5 bases at J, with 2 bases between. Per germline, CDR1 SGDLS and CDR2 YYNGEE. This CDR3 is 11 amino acids long. The CDR3 DNA sequence: TGTGCCAGCAGCGTTAACAATGAGCAGTTCTTC. Residues: CASSVNNEQFF.

This clone showed up just a few times. The CDR3 here is CASSIYRRPQHF. CDR3 sequence (DNA): TGTGCCAGTAGTATCTACAGGCGGCCCCAGCATTTT. The V gene is TRBV19, the J gene TRBJ1-5; D may be TRBD1 (5 bases). CDR3 length: 12 residues. V was cut by 3 bases and J by 9 bases, with 9 bases left in between. CDR1 is LNHDA, CDR2 SQIVND, per germline (reference sequence).

The V call is TRBV18, the J call TRBJ2-5; 11 positions agree with TRBD2. This CDR3 comprises 15 residues. Germline trimming cut 1 base from V and 2 bases from J; bases unmatched to any gene: 0. In germline, CDR1 is KGHSH, CDR2 LQKENI. CDR3 nucleotide sequence: TGTGCCAGCTCACCACGGACTAGCGGGCAAGAGACCCAGTACTTC. Translated, it gives CASSPRTSGQETQYF.

This CDR3 reads CASSPGDYYGYTF. Written as DNA, the CDR3 is TGTGCCAGCAGCCCGGGGGACTACTATGGCTACACCTTC. This chain joins TRBV6-5 and TRBJ1-2; D possibly corresponds to TRBD1 (5 bases). The CDR3 has 13 amino acids. Trimming removed 6 bases at V and 3 bases at J, with 11 bases between. Germline V gives CDR1 MNHEY, CDR2 SVGAGI.

Only a few counts were recorded for this clone. The V and J genes are TRBV5-4 and TRBJ1-1; D gene ambiguous. Germline loops: CDR1 SGHNT, CDR2 YYREEE (reference sequence). V was shortened by 5 bases and J by 1 base, with 9 bases between the two germline ends. This CDR3 has 13 residues. As DNA, the CDR3 is TGTGCCAGCAGTCCTCCAGGGAACACTGAAGCTTTCTTT. As protein: CASSPPGNTEAFF.

The rearrangement uses TRBV6-5 and TRBJ2-1; D may be TRBD2 (6 bases). The V end was cut by 4 bases, the J end by 7 bases, with 11 bases between. The CDR3 totals 13 residues. From germline, CDR1 is MNHEY and CDR2 SVGAGI. CDR3 protein: CASSSQAGNEQFF. CDR3 bases: TGTGCCAGCAGTTCCCAGGCGGGAAATGAGCAGTTCTTC.

The chain is built from TRBV2 and TRBJ2-1; 8 bases fit TRBD2. This CDR3 contains 15 residues. Germline values: CDR1 SNHLY, CDR2 FYNNEI. V shed 1 base, J shed 3 bases, and the junction held 2 bases outside the gene matches. The CDR3 DNA is TGTGCCAGCAGTGAAGGACGGGGGGGCTACAATGAGCAGTTCTTC. Protein product: CASSEGRGGYNEQFF. The full variable domain, with the rest looked up from reference TRBV2 and TRBJ2-1, is EPEVTQTPSHQVTQMGQEVILRCVPISNHLYFYWYRQILGQKVEFLVSFYNNEISEKSEIFDDQFSVERPDGSNFTLKIRSTKLEDSAMYFCASSEGRGGYNEQFFGPGTRLTVL.

The chain couples TRBV10-1 to TRBJ2-1; the match to TRBD1 covers 7 bases. The CDR3 spans 13 residues. Germline CDR1 WNHNN, CDR2 SYGVQD (reference sequence). Unmatched junction bases numbered 1, after V lost 4 bases and J lost 4 bases. CDR3 sequence: CASSGQGYNEQFF. CDR3 nucleotide sequence: TGCGCCAGCAGTGGACAGGGTTACAATGAGCAGTTCTTC.

The CDR3 region is CASSHRTANYGYTF. CDR3 DNA sequence: TGTGCCAGCAGCCACCGGACAGCCAACTATGGCTACACCTTC. The chain recombines TRBV3-1 (or the pseudogene TRBV3-2) with TRBJ1-2; tentatively, D is TRBD1 (6 bases). CDR1 is LGHDT and CDR2 is YNNKEL in the germline V gene (reference sequence). Trimming pared 3 bases from V and 2 bases from J, leaving 10 bases between. The length of the CDR3 is 14 residues.

V is TRBV11-3 and J is TRBJ2-2, with 8 bases that match TRBD2. The CDR3 is made up of 14 amino acids. V shed 7 bases, J shed 2 bases, and the junction held 3 bases outside the gene matches. Germline CDR1 reads SGHNT; CDR2 reads YENEEA. The DNA of the CDR3 is TGTGCCAGCAAGGCGGGGGGCAACACCGGGGAGCTGTTTTTT. Residues: CASKAGGNTGELFF.

The rearrangement uses TRBV7-9 and TRBJ1-1; weak D call: TRBD1 (5 bases). V lost 5 bases and J 2 bases, leaving 12 bases between the germline ends. Germline values: CDR1 SEHNR, CDR2 FQNEAQ (reference sequence). CDR3 length: 14 residues. The DNA of the CDR3 is TGTGCCAGCAGCCAACAGGCAGGTAACACTGAAGCTTTCTTT. Its translation: CASSQQAGNTEAFF.

The rearrangement links TRBV7-8 to TRBJ2-3, with D maybe TRBD1 (6 bases). The germline V gene encodes CDR1 SGHVS and CDR2 FQNEAQ. Trimming pared 4 bases from V and 0 bases from J, leaving 8 bases between. CDR3 length: 14 amino acids. CDR3: CASSWDISTDTQYF. CDR3 bases: TGTGCCAGCAGCTGGGACATAAGCACAGATACGCAGTATTTT.

A few counts support this clone. The V gene is TRBV2, the J gene TRBJ1-6; 8 nucleotides line up with TRBD1. The V gene end was trimmed by 3 bases and the J gene end by 0 bases; junction bases not matched to a gene: 4. Germline CDR1 reads SNHLY; CDR2 reads FYNNEI. The CDR3 is 17 residues long. CDR3 sequence: CASSDITGGSYNSPLHF. The CDR3 DNA sequence: TGTGCCAGCAGTGATATTACAGGGGGCTCCTATAATTCACCCCTCCACTTT.

V usage is TRBV29-1 and J usage is TRBJ2-7; 9 positions match TRBD2. The CDR3 is 13 amino acids. V dropped 3 bases and J dropped 5; count of bases not matched to a gene: 5. Looked up from germline, CDR1 is SQVTM and CDR2 is ANQGSEA. In nucleotides, the CDR3 is TGCAGCGTTGATGCGGGAGGGGGGGACGAGCAGTACTTC. Protein sequence: CSVDAGGGDEQYF.

This clone has just one count. The chain couples TRBV6-1 to TRBJ1-2, with D possibly being TRBD1 (6 bases). The V and J ends lost 3 bases and 4 bases respectively, with 9 bases between them. CDR3 length: 13 residues. CDR1 is MNHNS and CDR2 is SASEGT in the germline V gene. The DNA for the CDR3 is TGTGCCAGCAGTGAGCCAGGGGCCTATGGCTACACCTTC. It translates to CASSEPGAYGYTF.

The V gene is TRBV3-1 (or the pseudogene TRBV3-2), the J gene TRBJ1-1, with 7 bases matching TRBD1. The CDR3 consists of 14 residues. J was trimmed by 2 bases and V by 6 bases; bases with no gene match: 6. Looked up from germline, CDR1 is LGHDT and CDR2 is YNNKEL (reference sequence). The CDR3 nucleotides are TGTGCCAGCAGTGGCAGGGGGGTAAACACTGAAGCTTTCTTT. It yields the protein CASSGRGVNTEAFF.

The V gene is TRBV27, the J gene TRBJ1-2, with TRBD1 identical over 8 bases. The germline V gene has CDR1 MNHEY and CDR2 SMNVEV (reference sequence). The CDR3 runs 14 residues. With 6 bases clipped from V and 1 base from J, the junction kept 4 bases outside the gene matches. CDR3 nucleotide sequence: TGTGCCAGCAGATATACAGGGGGTAACTATGGCTACACCTTC. Translated, it gives CASRYTGGNYGYTF.

V and J are TRBV11-2 and TRBJ2-2, with 8 bases matching TRBD1. This CDR3 spans 17 amino acids. Germline V gene data show CDR1 as SGHAT and CDR2 as FQNNGV. Unmatched junction bases numbered 15, after V lost 5 bases and J lost 7 bases. CDR3: CASSASLLAGGSGELFF. The CDR3 nucleotides read TGTGCCAGCAGCGCCTCCTTACTCGCAGGGGGCAGCGGGGAGCTGTTTTTT.